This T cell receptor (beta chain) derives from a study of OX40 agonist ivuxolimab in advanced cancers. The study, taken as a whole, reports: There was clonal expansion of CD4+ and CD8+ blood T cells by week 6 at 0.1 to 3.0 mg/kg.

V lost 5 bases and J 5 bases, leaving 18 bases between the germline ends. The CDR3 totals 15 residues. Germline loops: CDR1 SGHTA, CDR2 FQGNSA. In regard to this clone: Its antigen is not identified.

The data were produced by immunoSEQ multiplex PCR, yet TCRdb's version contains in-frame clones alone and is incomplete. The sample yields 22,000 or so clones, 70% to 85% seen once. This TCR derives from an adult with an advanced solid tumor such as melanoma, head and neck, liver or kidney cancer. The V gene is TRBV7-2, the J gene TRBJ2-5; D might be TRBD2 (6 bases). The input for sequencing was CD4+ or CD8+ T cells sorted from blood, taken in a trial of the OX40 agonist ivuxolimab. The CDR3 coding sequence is TGTGCCAGCAGCCGACGCCTGGACTATAGGGAGACCCAGTACTTC. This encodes CASSRRLDYRETQYF.